These 16 T cell receptor beta chains share one sample of origin, sequenced in a study of blood T cell repertoires in COVID-19. TCRdb keeps only in-frame clones here, not all; method: immunoSEQ multiplex PCR. Of around 120,000 clones in the sample, about 90% were seen once. The sample consisted of peripheral blood. These receptors all come from a woman aged 45-65 years with active or convalescent COVID-19.

The chain has TRBV6-2 or TRBV6-3 and TRBJ2-7, with TRBD2 matching 7 bases. The CDR3 contains 11 residues. Per germline, CDR1 MNHEY and CDR2 SVGEGT. The V and J ends lost 5 bases and 6 bases, in that order; junction bases with no gene match: 1. The CDR3 DNA is TGTGCCAGCAGTACGGGGGGCGAGCAGTACTTC. As protein: CASSTGGEQYF.

The chain has TRBV14 and TRBJ1-1, with 7 bases that match TRBD1. The CDR3 spans 14 residues. In germline, CDR1 is SGHDN, CDR2 FVKESK. V shed 1 base and J 6 bases; nucleotides not matched to a gene: 5. The CDR3 is CASSQAGGIAEAFF. In DNA, the CDR3 is TGTGCCAGCAGCCAAGCAGGGGGTATCGCTGAAGCTTTCTTT.

This clone has only one observation. The rearrangement uses TRBV6-6 and TRBJ1-2; the D is unclear. The germline CDR1 and CDR2 sequences are MNHNY and SVGAGI (reference sequence). The CDR3 covers 12 residues. V lost 6 bases to trimming and J lost 2 bases, with 7 bases between them. In DNA form, the CDR3 reads TGTGCCAGCAGCCCAGAAAACTATGGCTACACCTTC. This translates into CASSPENYGYTF.

The chain employs TRBV5-1 and TRBJ2-1; 7 bases map to TRBD1. The CDR3 sequence is 14 residues long. V lost 8 bases, J lost 8 bases, and 13 bases stayed unmatched. Germline V gene sequence: CDR1 SGHRS, CDR2 YFSETQ. CDR3 loop: CASTISHRGYEQFF. In DNA form, the CDR3 reads TGCGCCAGTACAATATCCCACAGGGGATATGAGCAGTTCTTC.

The chain recombines TRBV7-8 with TRBJ2-7; TRBD2 matches at 7 bases. Trimming took 5 bases from V and 2 from J; bases not matched to a gene: 9. Germline V gene lookup returns CDR1 SGHVS and CDR2 FQNEAQ. The CDR3 totals 15 residues. CDR3 DNA sequence: TGTGCCAGCAGCCCTAGTGGTGGACTAGCCTACGAGCAGTACTTC. Its protein is CASSPSGGLAYEQYF.

This clone was seen only once. The chain joins TRBV20-1 to TRBJ1-2; D is undetermined. Trimming removed 7 bases at V and 6 bases at J, with 18 bases between. The CDR3 has 13 amino acids. CDR1 and CDR2 (germline): DFQATT, SNEGSKA (reference sequence). The CDR3, as DNA: TGCAGTGTTAGTAACAGCCTCTTGCATGGCTACACCTTC. Translating it yields CSVSNSLLHGYTF.

The chain links TRBV7-2 to TRBJ1-2; 8 bases align to TRBD1. This CDR3 contains 14 residues. V was clipped by 5 bases and J by 4 bases; unmatched bases: 6. The germline V gene has CDR1 SGHTA and CDR2 FQGNSA. The CDR3 region is CASSDRGQLYGYTF. The CDR3 DNA reads as TGTGCCAGCAGCGACAGGGGACAGCTCTATGGCTACACCTTC.

The V and J genes are TRBV12-5 and TRBJ2-1; a possible D gene is TRBD1 (5 bases). Trimming took 7 bases from V and 9 from J, leaving 19 bases between them. The germline V gene has CDR1 LGHNT and CDR2 FRNRAP. This CDR3 has 14 amino acids. CDR3 in DNA: TGTGCTAGTGCCGGAGACAGCCAGACGCGTGAGCAGTTCTTC. It specifies CASAGDSQTREQFF. The full variable domain, its missing parts supplied by reference TRBV12-5 and TRBJ2-1, is DARVTQTPRHKVTEMGQEVTMRCQPILGHNTVFWYRQTMMQGLELLAYFRNRAPLDDSGMPKDRFSAEMPDATLATLKIQPSEPRDSAVYFCASAGDSQTREQFFGPGTRLTVL.

The table lists this clone with a count of one. V gene TRBV30 combines with J gene TRBJ1-4, with 8 bases identical to TRBD1. The ends lost 2 bases at V and 7 bases at J; junction bases unmatched: 6. Looked up from germline, CDR1 is GTSNPN and CDR2 is SVGIG (reference sequence). The CDR3 spans 14 residues. CDR3 bases: TGTGCCTGGAGTAAGACAGGGGCGGCTGAAAAACTGTTTTTT. It is translated as CAWSKTGAAEKLFF.

V is TRBV9 and J is TRBJ2-2, with 7 bases fitting TRBD2. Per germline, CDR1 SGDLS and CDR2 YYNGEE. Trimming took 1 base from V and 4 from J; bases not matched to a gene: 7. This CDR3 comprises 16 residues. Written as DNA, the CDR3 is TGTGCCAGCAGCGTAAGGGGAGGGACTATCACCGGGGAGCTGTTTTTT. Translation: CASSVRGGTITGELFF.

The V call is TRBV2, the J call TRBJ1-5; D uncertain. The CDR3 contains 13 residues. Trimming shortened V by 5 bases and J by 5 bases, and 10 bases separated the two germline ends. Looked up from germline, CDR1 is SNHLY and CDR2 is FYNNEI. CDR3 sequence: CASSQDGDQPQHF. CDR3 nucleotides: TGTGCCAGCAGTCAGGACGGGGATCAGCCCCAGCATTTT.

A note on this clone: The sample holds other DNA sequences that translate to the same CDR3. The chain combines TRBV2 with TRBJ2-7, with a weak D call TRBD1 (6 bases). Trimming pared 4 bases from V and 2 bases from J, leaving 9 bases between. The CDR3 runs to 13 residues. Germline CDR1 is SNHLY and CDR2 is FYNNEI. The CDR3 spells CASSVDRAYEQYF. In DNA form, the CDR3 reads TGTGCCAGCAGTGTGGACAGAGCCTACGAGCAGTACTTC.

The rearrangement joins TRBV29-1 to TRBJ2-7; D possibly corresponds to TRBD1 (6 bases). CDR3 length: 13 amino acids. V was clipped by 2 bases and J by 2 bases, with 10 bases between them. CDR1 SQVTM and CDR2 ANQGSEA come from the germline V gene. The CDR3 here is CSVEPQGTYEQYF. CDR3 nucleotide sequence: TGCAGCGTTGAACCACAGGGTACCTACGAGCAGTACTTC.

This sequence joins TRBV5-6 and TRBJ1-5; a possible D gene is TRBD1 (5 bases). The CDR3 is made up of 15 amino acids. Trimming removed 1 base at V and 0 bases at J, with 8 bases between. The germline gives CDR1 SGHDT, CDR2 YYEEEE. CDR3 in amino acids: CASSLWGDSNQPQHF. DNA of the CDR3: TGTGCCAGCAGCTTGTGGGGGGATAGCAATCAGCCCCAGCATTTT. Variable domain in full (rest from reference TRBV5-6 and TRBJ1-5): DAGVTQSPTHLIKTRGQQVTLRCSPKSGHDTVSWYQQALGQGPQFIFQYYEEEERQRGNFPDRFSGHQFPNYSSELNVNALLLGDSALYLCASSLWGDSNQPQHFGDGTRLSIL.

The gene calls are TRBV7-9 and TRBJ1-4; D possibly corresponds to TRBD1 (6 bases). Germline-derived CDR1 and CDR2 are SEHNR and FQNEAQ (reference sequence). The CDR3 extends over 15 amino acids. V was pared by 4 bases and J by 6 bases, with 15 bases between. CDR3 in amino acids: CASSSPDRRDEKLFF. The CDR3 DNA is TGTGCCAGCAGCTCCCCGGACAGAAGAGATGAAAAACTGTTTTTT.

The rearrangement uses TRBV9 and TRBJ2-2; D may be TRBD2 (5 bases). V lost 0 bases, J lost 7 bases, and 13 bases lay in between. Germline V lookup: CDR1 SGDLS, CDR2 YYNGEE. CDR3 length: 15 amino acids. CDR3 sequence (DNA): TGTGCCAGCAGCGTAGTGACTACCGGTATCGGGGAGCTGTTTTTT. It specifies CASSVVTTGIGELFF.